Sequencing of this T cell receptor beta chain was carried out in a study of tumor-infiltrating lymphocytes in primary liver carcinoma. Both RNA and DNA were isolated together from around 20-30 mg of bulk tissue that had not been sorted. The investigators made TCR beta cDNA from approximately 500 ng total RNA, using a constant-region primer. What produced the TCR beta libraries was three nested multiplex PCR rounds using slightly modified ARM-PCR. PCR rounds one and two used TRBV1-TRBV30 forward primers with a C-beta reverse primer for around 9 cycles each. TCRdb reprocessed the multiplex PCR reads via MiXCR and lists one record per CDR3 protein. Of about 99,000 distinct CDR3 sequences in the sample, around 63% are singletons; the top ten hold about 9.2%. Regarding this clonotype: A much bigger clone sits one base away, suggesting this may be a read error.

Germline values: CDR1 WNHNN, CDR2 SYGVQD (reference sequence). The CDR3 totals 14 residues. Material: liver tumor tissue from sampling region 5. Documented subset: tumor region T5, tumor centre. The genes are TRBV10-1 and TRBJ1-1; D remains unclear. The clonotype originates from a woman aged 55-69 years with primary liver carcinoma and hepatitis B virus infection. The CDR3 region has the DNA TGCGCCAGCAGTGAGTCGTGGGGTAGTACTGAAGTTTTCTTT. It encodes CASSESWGSTEVFF.